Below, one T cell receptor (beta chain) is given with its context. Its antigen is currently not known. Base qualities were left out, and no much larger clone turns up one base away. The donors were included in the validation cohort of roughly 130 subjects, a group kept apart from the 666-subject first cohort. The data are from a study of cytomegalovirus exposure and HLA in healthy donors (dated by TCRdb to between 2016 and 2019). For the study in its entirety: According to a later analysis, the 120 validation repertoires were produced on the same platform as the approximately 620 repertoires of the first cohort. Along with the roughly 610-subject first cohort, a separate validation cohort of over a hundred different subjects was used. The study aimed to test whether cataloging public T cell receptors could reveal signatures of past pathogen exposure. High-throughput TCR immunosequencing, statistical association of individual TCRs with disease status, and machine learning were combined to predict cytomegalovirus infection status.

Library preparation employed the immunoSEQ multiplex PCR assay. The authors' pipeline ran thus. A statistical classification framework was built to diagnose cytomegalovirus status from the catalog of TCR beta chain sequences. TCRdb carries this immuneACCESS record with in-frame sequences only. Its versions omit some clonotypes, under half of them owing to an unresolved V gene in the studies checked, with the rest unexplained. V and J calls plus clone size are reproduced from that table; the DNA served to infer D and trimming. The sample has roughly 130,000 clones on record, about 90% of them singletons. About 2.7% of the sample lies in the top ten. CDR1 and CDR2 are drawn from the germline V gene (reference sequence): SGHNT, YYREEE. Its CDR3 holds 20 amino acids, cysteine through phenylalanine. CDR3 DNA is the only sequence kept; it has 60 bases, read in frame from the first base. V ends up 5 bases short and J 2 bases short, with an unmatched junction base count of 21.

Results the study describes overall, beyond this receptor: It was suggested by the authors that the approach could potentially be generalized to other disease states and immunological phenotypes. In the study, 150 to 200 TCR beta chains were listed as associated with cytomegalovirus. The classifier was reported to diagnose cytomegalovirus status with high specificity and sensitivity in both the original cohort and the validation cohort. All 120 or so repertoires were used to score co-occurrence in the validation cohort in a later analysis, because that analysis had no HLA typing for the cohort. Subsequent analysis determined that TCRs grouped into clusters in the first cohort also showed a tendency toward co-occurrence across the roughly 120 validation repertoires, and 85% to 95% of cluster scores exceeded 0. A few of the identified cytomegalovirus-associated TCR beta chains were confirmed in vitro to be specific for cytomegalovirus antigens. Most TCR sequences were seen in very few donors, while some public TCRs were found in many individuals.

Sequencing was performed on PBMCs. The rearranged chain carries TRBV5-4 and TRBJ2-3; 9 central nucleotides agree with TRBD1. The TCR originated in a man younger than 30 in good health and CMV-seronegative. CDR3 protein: CASRPPGRQGGPPLTDTQYF. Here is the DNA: TGTGCCAGCAGACCGCCAGGAAGACAGGGGGGGCCCCCTCTCACAGATACGCAGTATTTT.